These 19 T cell receptor beta chains originate from one sample sequenced in a study of cytomegalovirus exposure and HLA in healthy donors. PCR amplification relied on 60 Vbeta primers (plus 13 Jbeta primers). TCRdb's copy holds only in-frame clones and misses some; the assay was immunoSEQ multiplex PCR. This sample has 200,000 to 250,000 clones, with roughly 70% found just once. Material for sequencing was PBMCs. The receptors come from a man aged 40-49 years in good health and CMV-seropositive.

The rearrangement joins TRBV29-1 to TRBJ1-1; D uncertain. CDR1 SQVTM and CDR2 ANQGSEA come from the germline V gene. V was clipped by 4 bases and J by 3 bases, with 9 bases between them. The CDR3 loop spans 12 amino acids. The CDR3 here is CSVGAWDTEAFF. In DNA form, the CDR3 reads TGCAGCGTTGGGGCGTGGGACACTGAAGCTTTCTTT.

The rearrangement joins TRBV2 to TRBJ2-5; TRBD1 matches 8 bases. The J call may be incorrect, as the DNA end agrees better with TRBJ2-7. CDR1 SNHLY and CDR2 FYNNEI come from the germline V gene. The CDR3 is 14 residues long. CDR3 residues: CASSAPGQGDEQYF. The DNA of the CDR3 is TGTGCCAGCAGTGCCCCCGGACAGGGCGACGAGCAGTACTTC.

This clone was picked up a small number of times. The rearrangement links TRBV7-8 to TRBJ2-1; maybe TRBD2 (5 bases). The CDR3 sequence is 14 residues long. Germline lookup yields CDR1 SGHVS and CDR2 FQNEAQ. V lost 6 bases and J lost 8, with 17 bases in between. Written as DNA, the CDR3 is TGTGCCAGCAGTTCCGGACGGGGTTCAGATGAGCAGTTCTTC. This codes for CASSSGRGSDEQFF.

V is TRBV6-5 and J is TRBJ2-5; 9 bases fit TRBD2. After removal of 0 bases from V and 10 bases from J, the junction contained 9 bases not matched to a gene. The CDR3 is made up of 15 amino acids. Germline-derived CDR1 and CDR2 are MNHEY and SVGAGI. The CDR3 loop is CASSYSPSGEGIQYF. The CDR3 DNA sequence: TGTGCCAGCAGTTACTCACCTAGCGGGGAGGGGATCCAGTACTTC.

V is TRBV27 and J is TRBJ2-1; D call uncertain. The CDR3 is made up of 12 amino acids. The germline gives CDR1 MNHEY, CDR2 SMNVEV (reference sequence). With 5 bases removed from V and 13 bases from J, the gap between germline ends came to 15 bases. The CDR3: CASSPSSQHQFF. DNA of the CDR3: TGTGCCAGCAGTCCTAGTAGCCAACATCAGTTCTTC.

In the case of this clone: Other DNA sequences of this sample code for an identical CDR3. This chain joins TRBV15 and TRBJ1-1, with no clear D. This CDR3 is 13 amino acids long. Trimming removed 1 base from V and 3 bases from J, with 6 bases in between. Germline V gene lookup returns CDR1 LNHNV and CDR2 YYDKDF (reference sequence). In DNA, the CDR3 is TGTGCCACCAGCAGAGGTGAGGACACTGAAGCTTTCTTT. Translated, it gives CATSRGEDTEAFF.

The chain employs TRBV6-5 and TRBJ2-1; 9 nucleotides agree with TRBD2. This CDR3 contains 14 residues. The trim removed 6 bases at V and 8 bases at J, leaving 8 bases unmatched. The germline V gene has CDR1 MNHEY and CDR2 SVGAGI. The CDR3 region has the DNA TGTGCCAGCAGCTTGCGGGGGGGGTCGGATGAGCAGTTCTTC. Its translation: CASSLRGGSDEQFF.

The chain uses TRBV6-1 and TRBJ1-5, with a tentative D call TRBD1 (5 bases). Per the germline V gene, CDR1 is MNHNS and CDR2 is SASEGT. V was cut by 5 bases and J by 6 bases, with 11 bases left in between. The CDR3 has 13 amino acids. CDR3 DNA sequence: TGTGCCAGCAGTCTTGGCCAGGGTCAGCCCCAGCATTTT. It specifies CASSLGQGQPQHF.

The chain recombines TRBV19 with TRBJ1-1, with 11 nucleotides matching TRBD1. The germline gives CDR1 LNHDA, CDR2 SQIVND (reference sequence). The CDR3 is 17 amino acids. The ends lost 4 bases at V and 4 bases at J; junction bases unmatched: 11. CDR3 coding DNA: TGTGCCAGTAGTAGAGACCGGACAGGGGGCGGATTCACTGAAGCTTTCTTT. This encodes CASSRDRTGGGFTEAFF.

The chain links TRBV6-5 to TRBJ2-7; no reliable D call. V gave up 0 bases and J gave up 5 bases, with 14 bases separating them. This CDR3 has 15 residues. Germline CDR1 MNHEY, CDR2 SVGAGI. The CDR3 protein is CASSYSSFHQDEQYF. CDR3 nucleotide sequence: TGTGCCAGCAGTTACTCCTCTTTCCATCAGGACGAGCAGTACTTC.

DNA for the CDR3: TGTGCCAGCAGCTTGGAGCTAGCGGGGACCAGGTATGGGACCCAGTACTTC. Residues: CASSLELAGTRYGTQYF. This chain links TRBV5-6 with TRBJ2-5, with 9 bases that match TRBD2. This CDR3 is 17 amino acids long. CDR1 and CDR2 from the germline V gene are SGHDT and YYEEEE. After removal of 0 bases from V and 7 bases from J, the junction contained 13 bases not matched to a gene. The entire variable domain, with the rest obtained from reference TRBV5-6 and TRBJ2-5, is as follows: DAGVTQSPTHLIKTRGQQVTLRCSPKSGHDTVSWYQQALGQGPQFIFQYYEEEERQRGNFPDRFSGHQFPNYSSELNVNALLLGDSALYLCASSLELAGTRYGTQYFGPGTRLLVL.

This chain connects TRBV19 to TRBJ1-2; 7 positions match TRBD1. The germline gives CDR1 LNHDA, CDR2 SQIVND (reference sequence). Trimming took 4 bases from V and 5 from J; bases not matched to a gene: 10. The length of the CDR3 is 15 residues. The CDR3 loop reads CASSTLTGSIYGYTF. The CDR3 DNA reads as TGTGCCAGTAGTACTCTGACAGGGTCTATTTATGGCTACACCTTC.

This clone came up a few times. The rearrangement uses TRBV2 and TRBJ2-3; 9 bases line up with TRBD2. Looked up from germline, CDR1 is SNHLY and CDR2 is FYNNEI. J gave up 4 bases and V 8 bases, and 10 bases lay outside the gene matches. The CDR3 is 15 residues long. CDR3 in amino acids: CASSRGGGAADTQYF. In DNA form, the CDR3 reads TGTGCCAGCTCCCGCGGCGGGGGGGCCGCAGATACGCAGTATTTT.

The genes are TRBV6-6 and TRBJ1-4; 7 bases fit TRBD1. After removal of 10 bases from V and 8 bases from J, the junction contained 13 bases not matched to a gene. The CDR3 contains 14 residues. Per germline, CDR1 MNHNY and CDR2 SVGAGI (reference sequence). The CDR3: CATRQGVRLEKLFF. The CDR3 DNA follows: TGTGCCACGAGACAGGGAGTGAGATTGGAAAAACTGTTTTTT.

Regarding this clone: At one end the junction does not follow the germline gene, possibly because of a read error. The CDR3 loop is CANSRDRGQDEQFF. As DNA, the CDR3 is TGTGCCAACAGCCGAGACAGGGGGCAGGATGAGCAGTTCTTC. The chain employs TRBV9 and TRBJ2-1, with TRBD1 matching over 10 bases. Germline lookup yields CDR1 SGDLS and CDR2 YYNGEE. The CDR3 extends over 14 amino acids.

The chain joins TRBV6-1 to TRBJ2-3; TRBD2 might be the D (5 bases). The V gene's germline CDR1 is MNHNS and CDR2 SASEGT. The CDR3 extends over 16 amino acids. V was cut by 3 bases and J by 0 bases, with 13 bases left in between. The CDR3 is CASSDERIFSTDTQYF. The DNA of the CDR3 is TGTGCCAGCAGTGATGAGCGGATATTTAGCACAGATACGCAGTATTTT.

The chain recombines TRBV7-9 with TRBJ2-7; weak D call: TRBD1 (6 bases). The CDR3 runs 12 residues. V lost 1 base to trimming and J lost 8 bases, with 9 bases between them. Germline lookup yields CDR1 SEHNR and CDR2 FQNEAQ (reference sequence). In DNA form, the CDR3 reads TGTGCCAGCAGCTTAGGGCAGGGGAAGCAGTACTTC. This encodes CASSLGQGKQYF.

The V call is TRBV12-5, the J call TRBJ1-1, with 7 bases identical to TRBD1. In germline, CDR1 is LGHNT, CDR2 FRNRAP. The J segment lost 0 bases and the V segment lost 3 bases, leaving 7 bases of the junction unmatched. The CDR3 spans 16 residues. CDR3 residues: CASGFRQGSVNTEAFF. CDR3 nucleotide sequence: TGTGCTAGTGGTTTCCGACAGGGTAGTGTGAACACTGAAGCTTTCTTT.

In its sample, this clone was seen once. V usage is TRBV5-1 and J usage is TRBJ2-7; possibly TRBD1 for D (7 bases). Germline V CDR1 and CDR2: SGHRS, YFSETQ. Deletions cut 0 bases from V and 3 bases from J, with 10 bases between. CDR3 length: 14 residues. The CDR3 here is CASSLGQGGYEQYF. The DNA for the CDR3 is TGCGCCAGCAGCTTGGGGCAGGGGGGCTACGAGCAGTACTTC.